A selection of T cell receptor beta chains follows, all from one sample in a study of T-cell memory formation after mild COVID-19. Each CDR3 protein gets one entry after TCRdb re-called the 5' RACE reads with MiXCR. The sample lists about 340,000 distinct CDR3 sequences; approximately 21% were seen once. Source material: PBMCs or a T cell subset sorted from them (not recorded which). These receptor sequences come from an adult woman who had mild COVID-19 (a few samples of this study predate the infection). Cell type and time point are not known. The conserved cysteine and the conserved F or W are not part of the CDR3 here.

cdr3_length: 11; j_call: TRBJ2-7; v_call: TRBV5-5; cdr3_aa: ASAGGLSYEQY
cdr3_length: 12; j_call: TRBJ2-7; v_call: TRBV28; cdr3_aa: ASVTRGTGYEQY
cdr3_length: 14; j_call: TRBJ2-1; v_call: TRBV5-1; cdr3_aa: ASSAKAGGLNNEQF
cdr3_length: 12; j_call: TRBJ2-7; v_call: TRBV11-3; cdr3_aa: ASSLDSLPYEQY
cdr3_length: 12; j_call: TRBJ2-7; v_call: TRBV30; cdr3_aa: AWSSGTGTYEQY
cdr3_length: 10; j_call: TRBJ2-2; v_call: TRBV19; cdr3_aa: ASSKEFGELF
cdr3_length: 15; j_call: TRBJ2-3; v_call: TRBV11-2; cdr3_aa: ASSRVGTGFGTDTQY
cdr3_length: 17; j_call: TRBJ2-1; v_call: TRBV18; cdr3_aa: ASSPPLGLAGGSYNEQF
cdr3_length: 13; j_call: TRBJ1-1; v_call: TRBV27; cdr3_aa: ASSLDTGVNTEAF
cdr3_length: 9; j_call: TRBJ1-2; v_call: TRBV30; cdr3_aa: AWTQGYGYT
cdr3_length: 13; j_call: TRBJ2-5; v_call: TRBV15; cdr3_aa: ATSRDLGQEETQY
cdr3_length: 11; j_call: TRBJ2-2; v_call: TRBV7-9; cdr3_aa: ASSDSRNGELF
cdr3_length: 14; j_call: TRBJ2-1; v_call: TRBV7-6; cdr3_aa: ASSFTSGSLYNEQF
cdr3_length: 14; j_call: TRBJ2-5; v_call: TRBV11-2; cdr3_aa: ASSAWDRTVQETQY
cdr3_length: 13; j_call: TRBJ2-1; v_call: TRBV5-1; cdr3_aa: ASSLELSPRAEQF
cdr3_length: 12; j_call: TRBJ2-5; v_call: TRBV7-9; cdr3_aa: ALISREGRETQY
cdr3_length: 13; j_call: TRBJ2-1; v_call: TRBV6-5; cdr3_aa: ASSYGGGLDNEQF
cdr3_length: 14; j_call: TRBJ1-5; v_call: TRBV28; cdr3_aa: ASSLARSGSNQPQH
cdr3_length: 8; j_call: TRBJ2-7; v_call: TRBV6-5; cdr3_aa: ASGGYEQY
cdr3_length: 13; j_call: TRBJ2-7; v_call: TRBV19; cdr3_aa: ASSMVTPIGAEQY
cdr3_length: 11; j_call: TRBJ2-5; v_call: TRBV7-2; cdr3_aa: ASSLGRWETQY
cdr3_length: 16; j_call: TRBJ2-1; v_call: TRBV24-1; cdr3_aa: ATSDSLNRGRAYNEQF
cdr3_length: 12; j_call: TRBJ2-3; v_call: TRBV12-3/TRBV12-4; cdr3_aa: ASSLWSGGDTQY
cdr3_length: 13; j_call: TRBJ1-1; v_call: TRBV6-6; cdr3_aa: ASTYSLSRDTEAF
cdr3_length: 10; j_call: TRBJ2-1; v_call: TRBV4-1; cdr3_aa: ASSQPSGEQF
cdr3_length: 14; j_call: TRBJ2-2; v_call: TRBV7-6; cdr3_aa: ASSLVGGTNTGELF
cdr3_length: 13; j_call: TRBJ2-5; v_call: TRBV12-3/TRBV12-4; cdr3_aa: ASSPLGSEEETQY
cdr3_length: 13; j_call: TRBJ2-1; v_call: TRBV7-8; cdr3_aa: ASRTTSGTDNEQF
cdr3_length: 15; j_call: TRBJ1-4; v_call: TRBV18; cdr3_aa: ASSPPLTGGPNEKLF
cdr3_length: 12; j_call: TRBJ1-4; v_call: TRBV12-3/TRBV12-4; cdr3_aa: ASSLNGLGEKLF
cdr3_length: 12; j_call: TRBJ2-1; v_call: TRBV9; cdr3_aa: ASSVPGLDNEQF
cdr3_length: 12; j_call: TRBJ1-5; v_call: TRBV7-6; cdr3_aa: ASSLGQGEQPQH
cdr3_length: 13; j_call: TRBJ1-1; v_call: TRBV12-3/TRBV12-4; cdr3_aa: ASSPGWTLSTEAF
cdr3_length: 11; j_call: TRBJ1-2; v_call: TRBV5-1; cdr3_aa: ASRDQGDYGYT
cdr3_length: 13; j_call: TRBJ1-2; v_call: TRBV12-3/TRBV12-4; cdr3_aa: ASSLLLTGNYGYT
cdr3_length: 12; j_call: TRBJ1-2; v_call: TRBV29-1; cdr3_aa: SVELGNPNYGYT
cdr3_length: 11; j_call: TRBJ2-1; v_call: TRBV5-1; cdr3_aa: ASRVGTSGWQF
cdr3_length: 15; j_call: TRBJ2-2; v_call: TRBV3-1; cdr3_aa: ASSQGGGTKNTGELF
cdr3_length: 13; j_call: TRBJ2-2; v_call: TRBV19; cdr3_aa: ASSLGRPDTGELF
cdr3_length: 12; j_call: TRBJ2-5; v_call: TRBV14; cdr3_aa: ASSQGRGGETQY